What follows describes a single T cell receptor beta chain. No antigen is known for it. The sample originates from a study of T cell responses to AZD1222 COVID-19 vaccine. Study-wide points: At 160-218 and 743-854, vaccine-associated CD4 TCRs were dominant, and they spanned spike. Mostly white British, mostly female donors; authors suggested clonal diversity may be underestimated.

Generated by immunoSEQ multiplex PCR, the TCRdb table keeps only in-frame clones and is missing some. Here the sample spans about 83,000 clones, over 75% being singletons. Per germline, CDR1 MNHEY and CDR2 SVGAGI. The CDR3 contains 15 residues. J was trimmed by 5 bases and V by 7 bases; bases with no gene match: 13. The receptor was derived from an adult in good health. The chain employs TRBV6-5 and TRBJ1-1; the match to TRBD1 covers 7 bases. Specimen: peripheral blood, collected on day 0 of MenACWY control vaccination. In nucleotides, the CDR3 is TGTGCCAGCACCCCATGGAACAGGGGAAGTACTGAAGCTTTCTTT. It specifies CASTPWNRGSTEAFF.